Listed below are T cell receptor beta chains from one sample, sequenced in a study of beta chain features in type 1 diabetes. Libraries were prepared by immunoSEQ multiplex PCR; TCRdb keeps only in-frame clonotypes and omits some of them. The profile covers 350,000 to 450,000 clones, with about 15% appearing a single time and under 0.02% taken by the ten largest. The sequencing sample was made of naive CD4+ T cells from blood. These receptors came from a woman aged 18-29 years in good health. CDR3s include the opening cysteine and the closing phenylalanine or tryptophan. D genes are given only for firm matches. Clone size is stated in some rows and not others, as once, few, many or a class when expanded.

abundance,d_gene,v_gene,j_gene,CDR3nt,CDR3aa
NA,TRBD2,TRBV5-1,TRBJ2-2,TGCGCCAGCAGCTTACCCGGGAGGTCCGGGGAGCTGTTTTTT,CASSLPGRSGELFF
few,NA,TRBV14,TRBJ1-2,TGTGCCAGCAGCCAAGACGTCGGTAGAAGCTACACCTTC,CASSQDVGRSYTF
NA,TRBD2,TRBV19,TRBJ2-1,TGTGCCAGCACCAGCGGGAGGGCCGATATATCCTACAATGAGCAGTTCTTC,CASTSGRADISYNEQFF
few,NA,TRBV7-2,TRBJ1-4,TGTGCCAGCAGCTCCCAGGGACTAAATGAAAAACTGTTTTTT,CASSSQGLNEKLFF
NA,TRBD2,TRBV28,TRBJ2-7,TGTGCCAGCAGTTTAGGGGCTAGCGGGTCCTACGAGCAGTACTTC,CASSLGASGSYEQYF
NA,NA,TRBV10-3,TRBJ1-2,TGTGCCATCAGTCCAGCTAACTATGGCTACACCTTC,CAISPANYGYTF
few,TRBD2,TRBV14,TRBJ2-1,TGTGCCAGCACCCCCCGGACTAGTGGGAAGGGTGAGCAGTTCTTC,CASTPRTSGKGEQFF
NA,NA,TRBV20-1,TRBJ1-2,TGCAGTGCTAGGACAGCGTATGGCTACACCTTC,CSARTAYGYTF
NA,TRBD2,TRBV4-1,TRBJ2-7,TGCGCCAGCAGCCAAGGGACCGGGGGGTCCTCCTACGAGCAGTACTTC,CASSQGTGGSSYEQYF
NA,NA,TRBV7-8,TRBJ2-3,TGTGCCAGCAGCTTTCCCGGCACAGATACGCAGTATTTT,CASSFPGTDTQYF
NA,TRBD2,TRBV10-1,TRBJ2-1,TGCGCCGTTAGCGGGAGGTCCTACAATGAGCAGTTCTTC,CAVSGRSYNEQFF
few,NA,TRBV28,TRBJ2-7,TGTGCCAGCAGCCCGGTGGCAGGGCTCTACGAGCAGTACTTC,CASSPVAGLYEQYF
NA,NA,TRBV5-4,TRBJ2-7,TGTGCCAGCAAAAGGGGAGGCGAGTCCTACGAGCAGTACTTC,CASKRGGESYEQYF
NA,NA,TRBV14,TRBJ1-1,TGTGCCAGCAGCCAAGATTGGGGGCTGATTGGGTACACTGAAGCTTTCTTT,CASSQDWGLIGYTEAFF
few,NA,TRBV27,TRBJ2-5,TGTGCCAGCACCTCCAGGGACCAAGAGACCCAGTACTTC,CASTSRDQETQYF
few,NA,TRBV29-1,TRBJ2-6,TGCAGCGTTGCACAGGGGGAGGGAGAGCGGTTGAGCTCTGGGGCCAACGTCCTGACTTTC,CSVAQGEGERLSSGANVLTF
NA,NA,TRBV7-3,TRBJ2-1,TGTGCCAGCAGCAAAGGTCTAGCTCGGGGTGAGCAGTTCTTC,CASSKGLARGEQFF
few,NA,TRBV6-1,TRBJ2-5,TGTGCCAGCAGTGAAGGCCCCAACAGCCAAGAGACCCAGTACTTC,CASSEGPNSQETQYF
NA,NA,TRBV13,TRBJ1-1,TGTGCCAGCAGCGACGACAGAGGTGAAGCTTTCTTT,CASSDDRGEAFF
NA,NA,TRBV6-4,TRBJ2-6,TGTGCCAGCAGTGACGGCACCCTCTCTGGGGCCAACGTCCTGACTTTC,CASSDGTLSGANVLTF
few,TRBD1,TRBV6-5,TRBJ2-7,TGTGCCAGCAGTTACTACAGGGGGACCTACGAGCAGTACTTC,CASSYYRGTYEQYF
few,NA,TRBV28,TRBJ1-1,TGTGCCAGCAGTATCGACACTGAAGCTTTCTTT,CASSIDTEAFF
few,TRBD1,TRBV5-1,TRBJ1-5,TGCGCCAGCAGCCCCGGGACAGGGGACAATCAGCCCCAGCATTTT,CASSPGTGDNQPQHF
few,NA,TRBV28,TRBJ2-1,TGTGCCAGCGGCGGGTCTCCGGCAAATGAGCAGTTCTTC,CASGGSPANEQFF
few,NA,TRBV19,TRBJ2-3,TGTGCCAGTAGTATTCAGCGGTACCTAAGCACAGATACGCAGTATTTT,CASSIQRYLSTDTQYF
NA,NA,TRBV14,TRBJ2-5,TGTGCCAGCAGCCAACGGCGGGGGCTGCAAGAGACCCAGTACTTC,CASSQRRGLQETQYF
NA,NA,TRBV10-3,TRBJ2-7,TGTGCCATCAGTGAGTCCAGCGGACCCTACGAGCAGTACTTC,CAISESSGPYEQYF
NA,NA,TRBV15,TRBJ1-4,TGTGCCACCAGCAGAGAATCAGGGATGGGTAAACTGTTTTTT,CATSRESGMGKLFF
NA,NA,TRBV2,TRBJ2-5,TGTGCCAGCAGTGAACTCCAGAGCGCGCAAGAGACCCAGTACTTC,CASSELQSAQETQYF
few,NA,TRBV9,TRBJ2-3,NA,CASSVALGSPEEYF
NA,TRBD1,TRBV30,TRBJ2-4,TGTGCCTGGAGTGTTCCTGGGACAGGACTCATTCAGTACTTC,CAWSVPGTGLIQYF
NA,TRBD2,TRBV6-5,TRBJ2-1,TGTGCCAGCAGTTACTCGGGACTAGACCACAATGAGCAGTTCTTC,CASSYSGLDHNEQFF
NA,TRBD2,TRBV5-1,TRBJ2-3,TGCGCCAGCAGCAGGTCTCTAGCGGGAGGCGTTGATACGCAGTATTTT,CASSRSLAGGVDTQYF
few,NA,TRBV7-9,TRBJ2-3,TGTGCCAGCAGCTTAGAAACGCTGGCTCCGGATACGCAGTATTTT,CASSLETLAPDTQYF
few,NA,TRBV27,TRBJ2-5,TGTGCCAGCAGCAACCGGGGAGAGACCCAGTACTTC,CASSNRGETQYF
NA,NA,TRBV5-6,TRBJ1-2,TGTGCCAGCAGCTTTCCCGCTCGGGGGGCGTCGGGCTACACCTTC,CASSFPARGASGYTF